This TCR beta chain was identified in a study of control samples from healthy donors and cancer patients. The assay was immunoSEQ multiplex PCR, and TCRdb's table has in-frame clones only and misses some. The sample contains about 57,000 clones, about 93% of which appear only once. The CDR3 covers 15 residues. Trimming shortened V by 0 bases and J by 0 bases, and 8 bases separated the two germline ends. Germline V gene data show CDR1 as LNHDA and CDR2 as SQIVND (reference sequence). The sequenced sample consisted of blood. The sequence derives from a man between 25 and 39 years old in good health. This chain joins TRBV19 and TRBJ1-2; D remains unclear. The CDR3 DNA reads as TGTGCCAGTAGTATAGAACCCGCCACTAACTATGGCTACACCTTC. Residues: CASSIEPATNYGYTF.